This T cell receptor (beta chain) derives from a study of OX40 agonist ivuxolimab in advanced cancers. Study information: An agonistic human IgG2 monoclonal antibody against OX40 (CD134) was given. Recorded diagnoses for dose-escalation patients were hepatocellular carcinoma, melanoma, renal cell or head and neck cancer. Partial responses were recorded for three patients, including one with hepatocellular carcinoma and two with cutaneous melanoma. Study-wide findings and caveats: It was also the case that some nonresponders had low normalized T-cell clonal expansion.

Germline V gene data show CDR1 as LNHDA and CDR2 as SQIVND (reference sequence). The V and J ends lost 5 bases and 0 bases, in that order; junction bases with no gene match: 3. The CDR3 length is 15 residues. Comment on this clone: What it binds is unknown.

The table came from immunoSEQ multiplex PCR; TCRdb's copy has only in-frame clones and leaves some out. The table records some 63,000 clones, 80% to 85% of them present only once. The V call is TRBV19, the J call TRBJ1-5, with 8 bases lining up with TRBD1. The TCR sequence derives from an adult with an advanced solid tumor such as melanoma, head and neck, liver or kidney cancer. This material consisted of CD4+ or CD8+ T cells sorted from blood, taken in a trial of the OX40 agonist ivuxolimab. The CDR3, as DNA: TGTGCCAGTAGTCCCGGGACAGGTAGCAATCAGCCCCAGCATTTT. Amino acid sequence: CASSPGTGSNQPQHF.